This TCR beta chain was obtained from a study of T cell repertoires in cytomegalovirus infection. TCRdb analysed the reads with MiXCR anew, one entry per CDR3 protein. The sample carries around 450,000 distinct CDR3 sequences, about 11% recorded once. This clonotype was found many times. Trimming removed 0 bases from V and 0 bases from J, with 8 bases in between. Germline V gives CDR1 SGHAT, CDR2 FQNNGV. CDR3 length: 15 residues. The chain recombines TRBV11-2 with TRBJ1-2; tentative D call: TRBD1 (5 bases). The sequenced material came from PBMCs. This sequence originates from a human donor in good health (CMV status not recorded). Some clones in this sample may be carry-over from other donors' samples. The CDR3 DNA sequence: TGTGCCAGCAGCTTAGAGGCAGGGACTAACTATGGCTACACCTTC. Its protein is CASSLEAGTNYGYTF.